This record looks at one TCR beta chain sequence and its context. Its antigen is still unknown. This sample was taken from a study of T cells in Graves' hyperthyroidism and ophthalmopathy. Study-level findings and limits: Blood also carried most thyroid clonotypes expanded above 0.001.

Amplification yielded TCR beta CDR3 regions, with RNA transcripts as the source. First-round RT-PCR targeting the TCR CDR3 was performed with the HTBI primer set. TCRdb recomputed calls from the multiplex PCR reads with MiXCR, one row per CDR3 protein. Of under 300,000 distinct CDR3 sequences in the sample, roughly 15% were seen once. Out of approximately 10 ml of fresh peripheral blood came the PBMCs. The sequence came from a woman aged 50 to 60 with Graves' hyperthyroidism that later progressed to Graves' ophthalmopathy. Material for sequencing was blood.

The CDR3 region is CSARDQTSGRTDTQYF. CDR3 DNA: TGCAGTGCTAGAGATCAGACTAGCGGGAGAACAGATACGCAGTATTTT. The chain links TRBV20-1 to TRBJ2-3, with 12 nucleotides matching TRBD2. Germline assignment: CDR1 DFQATT and CDR2 SNEGSKA (reference sequence). The J segment lost 3 bases and the V segment lost 0 bases, leaving 4 bases of the junction unmatched. The CDR3 contains 16 residues.